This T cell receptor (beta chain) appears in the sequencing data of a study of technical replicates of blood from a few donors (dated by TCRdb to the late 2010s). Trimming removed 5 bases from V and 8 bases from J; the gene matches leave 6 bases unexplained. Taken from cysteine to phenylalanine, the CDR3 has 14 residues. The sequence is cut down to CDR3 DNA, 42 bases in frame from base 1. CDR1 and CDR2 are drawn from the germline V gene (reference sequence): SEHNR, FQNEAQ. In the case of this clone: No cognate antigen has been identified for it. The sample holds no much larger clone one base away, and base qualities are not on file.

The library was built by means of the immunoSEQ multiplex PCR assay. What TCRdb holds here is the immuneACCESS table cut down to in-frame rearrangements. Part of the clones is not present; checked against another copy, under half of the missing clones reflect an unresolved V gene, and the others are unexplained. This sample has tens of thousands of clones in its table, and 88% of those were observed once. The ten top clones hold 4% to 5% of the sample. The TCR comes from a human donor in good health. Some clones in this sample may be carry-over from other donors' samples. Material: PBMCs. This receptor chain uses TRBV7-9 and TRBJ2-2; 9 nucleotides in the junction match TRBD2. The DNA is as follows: TGTGCCAGCAGCCCCGGACTAGCGTCGGGGGAGCTGTTTTTT. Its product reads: CASSPGLASGELFF.